Presented here are 14 T cell receptor beta chains from one specimen sequenced in a study of blood T cell repertoires in COVID-19 (dated by TCRdb to 2020 to 2022). Libraries were prepared through the immunoSEQ multiplex PCR assay. TCRdb took this table from immuneACCESS and kept in-frame rearrangements with V and J called. Such tables lack part of the clones; where checked against another copy, unresolved V genes explain under half of the gap, and the rest is unexplained. In this sample the table shows roughly 500,000 clones, approximately 85% of which occur a single time. The top ten clonotypes cover 3.2% of the sample. The sequencing sample was made of peripheral blood. Receptor source: a human donor in a cohort sampled during active COVID-19.

This clone was observed a few times. This chain links TRBV3-1 (or the pseudogene TRBV3-2) with TRBJ1-1, with D unresolved. The CDR3 loop spans 14 amino acids. Trimming removed 0 bases at V and 9 bases at J, with 14 bases between. From germline, CDR1 is LGHDT and CDR2 YNNKEL (reference sequence). The CDR3 reads CASSQEHSSLKAFF. CDR3 nucleotides: TGTGCCAGCAGCCAAGAACATAGCAGTCTTAAAGCTTTCTTT.

J is TRBJ2-7 and V is TRBV3-1 (or the pseudogene TRBV3-2), with a weak D call TRBD1 (6 bases). There are 14 residues in the CDR3. The V end was cut by 1 base, the J end by 4 bases, with 11 bases between. Germline V gene sequence: CDR1 LGHDT, CDR2 YNNKEL (reference sequence). The CDR3 DNA is TGTGCCAGCAGCCAAGTACGTCAGGGGTACGAGCAGTACTTC. This sequence encodes CASSQVRQGYEQYF.

The V and J genes are TRBV5-8 and TRBJ1-2, with D uncertain. Trimming stripped 8 bases from V and 8 bases from J, with 19 bases between. The CDR3 has 13 residues. The germline V gene has CDR1 SGHTS and CDR2 YDEGEE. The CDR3 DNA follows: TGTGCCAGTGCGAGGATGGGAGCGAACGGCTACACCTTC. Protein sequence: CASARMGANGYTF. Complete variable domain (other parts from reference TRBV5-8 and TRBJ1-2): EAGVTQSPTHLIKTRGQQATLRCSPISGHTSVYWYQQALGLGLQFLLWYDEGEERNRGNFPPRFSGRQFPNYSSELNVNALELEDSALYLCASARMGANGYTFGSGTRLTVV.

The chain links TRBV7-3 to TRBJ1-1, with a possible D match to TRBD1 (5 bases). The CDR3 consists of 14 residues. Germline V gene lookup returns CDR1 SGHTA and CDR2 FQGTGA. Trimming removed 4 bases at V and 5 bases at J, with 14 bases between. CDR3 in amino acids: CASSSSGRNTEAFF. The CDR3 DNA sequence: TGTGCCAGCAGCTCGTCAGGGCGGAATACTGAAGCTTTCTTT.

The chain carries TRBV3-1 (or the pseudogene TRBV3-2) and TRBJ2-1, with a possible D match to TRBD2 (5 bases). The ends were cut back, 4 bases at V and 4 bases at J, with 14 bases in the middle. The CDR3 has 15 residues. CDR1 and CDR2 (germline): LGHDT, YNNKEL (reference sequence). CDR3: CASSPSSGFYNEQFF. The DNA for the CDR3 is TGTGCCAGCAGCCCCTCGAGCGGATTTTACAATGAGCAGTTCTTC.

The chain combines TRBV27 with TRBJ1-2; 7 positions agree with TRBD1. Trimming at V came to 4 bases and at J to 3 bases, leaving 8 bases not matched to a gene. This CDR3 region has 15 residues. Per the germline V gene, CDR1 is MNHEY and CDR2 is SMNVEV (reference sequence). DNA for the CDR3: TGTGCCAGCAGTTCCATGGACAGGCTGTACTATGGCTACACCTTC. It encodes CASSSMDRLYYGYTF.

This clone was observed a single time. The chain uses TRBV12-5 and TRBJ2-4; 14 bases align to TRBD2. V shed 2 bases, J shed 0 bases, and the junction held 9 bases outside the gene matches. CDR1 is LGHNT and CDR2 is FRNRAP in the germline V gene. This CDR3 is built from 20 residues. The CDR3 sequence is CASGLLTGTSGRGAKNIQYF. CDR3 nucleotides: TGTGCTAGTGGTTTGCTGACCGGGACTAGCGGGAGAGGAGCCAAAAACATTCAGTACTTC.

The V and J genes are TRBV19 and TRBJ1-5, with TRBD1 as a possible D gene (5 bases). Trimming removed 4 bases at V and 5 bases at J, with 9 bases between. The CDR3 totals 13 residues. Germline CDR1 is LNHDA and CDR2 is SQIVND (reference sequence). Here the CDR3 DNA reads TGTGCCAGTAGTACAGGGAACGATCAGCCCCAGCATTTT. Its translation: CASSTGNDQPQHF.

The chain has TRBV6-2 or TRBV6-3 and TRBJ2-3, with 7 bases lining up with TRBD2. In germline, CDR1 is MNHEY, CDR2 SVGEGT. With 4 bases clipped from V and 3 bases from J, the junction kept 7 bases outside the gene matches. This CDR3 contains 15 residues. The DNA for the CDR3 is TGTGCCAGCAGTTCGCCGGGAGGAGGGACAGATACGCAGTATTTT. It specifies CASSSPGGGTDTQYF.

The gene calls are TRBV30 and TRBJ2-7; 7 bases align to TRBD2. Losses at the gene ends were 1 base for V and 7 bases for J; bases not matched to a gene: 13. CDR1 is GTSNPN and CDR2 is SVGIG in the germline V gene (reference sequence). CDR3 length: 15 amino acids. Here the CDR3 reads CAWSEGRVAVGEQYF. The CDR3 DNA sequence: TGTGCCTGGAGTGAGGGGAGGGTGGCGGTGGGTGAGCAGTACTTC.

The CDR3 is CASSSTRSESTDTQYF. DNA of the CDR3: TGTGCCAGCAGTTCTACCCGTAGCGAGAGCACAGATACGCAGTATTTT. The chain is built from TRBV7-2 and TRBJ2-3; D may be TRBD2 (5 bases). V was trimmed by 6 bases and J by 0 bases, leaving 16 bases between them. The CDR3 length is 16 residues. CDR1 SGHTA and CDR2 FQGNSA come from the germline V gene. The full variable domain, completed using reference TRBV7-2 and TRBJ2-3, is GAGVSQSPSNKVTEKGKDVELRCDPISGHTALYWYRQSLGQGLEFLIYFQGNSAPDKSGLPSDRFSAERTGGSVSTLTIQRTQQEDSAVYLCASSSTRSESTDTQYFGPGTRLTVL.

The chain joins TRBV28 to TRBJ1-3; 8 nucleotides match TRBD1. Germline V gene data show CDR1 as MDHEN and CDR2 as SYDVKM. Trimming took 5 bases from V and 7 from J; bases not matched to a gene: 7. The CDR3 spans 14 residues. DNA of the CDR3: TGTGCCAGCAGTATCGGGACAGGCGGCAACACCATATATTTT. Translating gives CASSIGTGGNTIYF.

The V call is TRBV28, the J call TRBJ2-7; D perhaps matches TRBD1 (6 bases). This CDR3 region has 12 residues. The V gene's germline CDR1 is MDHEN and CDR2 SYDVKM. V lost 7 bases to trimming and J lost 2 bases, with 9 bases between them. In DNA, the CDR3 is TGTGCCAGCACCAGGGGCCCCTACGAGCAGTACTTC. It codes for CASTRGPYEQYF. The whole variable domain, filled in from reference TRBV28 and TRBJ2-7, reads DVKVTQSSRYLVKRTGEKVFLECVQDMDHENMFWYRQDPGLGLRLIYFSYDVKMKEKGDIPEGYSVSREKKERFSLILESASTNQTSMYLCASTRGPYEQYFGPGTRLTVT.

The chain uses TRBV4-2 and TRBJ2-3, with D perhaps TRBD2 (5 bases). CDR1 is LGHNA and CDR2 is YNFKEQ in the germline V gene. Trimming stripped 2 bases from V and 4 bases from J, with 10 bases between. The CDR3 runs to 14 residues. CDR3 residues: CASSQNLAADTQYF. The CDR3 bases are TGTGCCAGCAGCCAAAACCTAGCTGCAGATACGCAGTATTTT.